This T cell receptor (beta chain) was sequenced for a study of T cells in Graves' hyperthyroidism and ophthalmopathy. This CDR3 has 14 residues. Per the germline V gene, CDR1 is SGHVS and CDR2 is FQNEAQ. Trimming cost V 2 bases and J 0 bases, with 7 bases left between them. This clonotype was picked up many times. Amplified TCR beta CDR3 regions derived from RNA transcripts. First-round RT-PCR targeting the TCR CDR3 was performed with the HTBI primer set. TCRdb used MiXCR to reprocess the multiplex PCR reads, holding one entry per CDR3 protein. This table has over 150,000 distinct CDR3 sequences, over 15% appearing once. Clinical symptoms, serum thyroxine, TRAb, thyroid ultrasound and orbital computed tomography informed diagnoses.

The genes are TRBV7-8 and TRBJ1-2; D gene unclear. The clonotype comes from a woman in her fifties or sixties with Graves' hyperthyroidism. Input material: blood. CDR3 loop: CASSLSWTNYGYTF. CDR3 sequence (DNA): TGTGCCAGCAGCTTAAGCTGGACTAACTATGGCTACACCTTC. Full variable domain (remainder filled in from reference TRBV7-8 and TRBJ1-2): GAGVSQSPRYKVAKRGQDVALRCDPISGHVSLFWYQQALGQGPEFLTYFQNEAQLDKSGLPSDRFFAERPEGSVSTLKIQRTQQEDSAVYLCASSLSWTNYGYTFGSGTRLTVV.